A selection of T cell receptor beta chains follows, all from one sample in a study of T cell repertoires in cytomegalovirus infection. TCRdb independently ran MiXCR on the reads; one entry per CDR3 protein. The data show more than 50,000 distinct CDR3 sequences, with approximately 36% seen just once and about two thirds held by the top ten. These receptors have no identified antigens. Sequences were obtained from PBMCs, sequenced either directly or after in vitro stimulation (not recorded which). The receptors originated from a human donor in good health (CMV status not recorded). Some clones in this sample may be carry-over from other donors' samples. The CDR3 runs from the conserved cysteine through the conserved F or W. Fields, in order: V gene, J gene, clone size, D gene, CDR3 protein, CDR3 DNA. The D gene is left open where the match is weak. Clone size appears in some rows only: once, few, many, or a class for an expanded clone.

TRBV7-9,TRBJ2-3,.,.,CASSLAWRAGFTDTQYF,TGTGCCAGCAGCTTAGCGTGGAGGGCCGGATTCACAGATACGCAGTATTTT
TRBV4-3,TRBJ2-1,few,TRBD2,CASSQATLAGVGNEQFF,TGCGCCAGCAGCCAAGCTACCCTAGCGGGAGTGGGTAATGAGCAGTTCTTC
TRBV28,TRBJ2-7,few,TRBD2,CASSTSGGGGYEQYF,TGTGCCAGCAGCACCTCCGGGGGGGGGGGTTACGAGCAGTACTTC
TRBV6-2/TRBV6-3,TRBJ2-1,.,TRBD2,CASRPSGRAIEQFF,TGTGCCAGCAGACCTAGCGGGAGGGCCATTGAGCAGTTCTTC
TRBV4-1,TRBJ2-7,.,TRBD1,CASSQGPGGEQYF,TGCGCCAGCAGCCAAGGGCCAGGGGGCGAGCAGTACTTC
TRBV4-1,TRBJ2-1,few,.,CASNVSEQFF,TGCGCCAGCAATGTAAGTGAGCAGTTCTTC
TRBV7-2,TRBJ2-7,.,TRBD2,CASSQGLDYEQYF,TGTGCCAGCAGCCAGGGACTAGACTACGAGCAGTACTTC
TRBV7-2,TRBJ2-2,.,TRBD2,CASSLGTSPRTGELFF,TGTGCCAGCAGCTTAGGGACTAGCCCGAGGACCGGGGAGCTGTTTTTT
TRBV12-3/TRBV12-4,TRBJ1-4,few,TRBD1,CASRGWGTGDEKLFF,TGTGCCAGCAGAGGGTGGGGGACAGGGGACGAAAAACTGTTTTTT
TRBV7-7,TRBJ1-5,.,TRBD1,CASSRDRSQPQHF,TGTGCCAGCAGCCGGGACAGAAGTCAGCCCCAGCATTTT
TRBV20-1,TRBJ1-1,few,TRBD1,CSARDPLTGGATTEAFF,TGCAGTGCTAGAGATCCACTGACAGGGGGCGCAACCACTGAAGCTTTCTTT
TRBV19,TRBJ1-1,many,.,CASSWGRSLTEAFF,TGTGCCAGTAGTTGGGGGAGGAGCCTAACTGAAGCTTTCTTT
TRBV19,TRBJ2-7,.,.,CARSPDGDGSYEQYF,TGTGCCAGGAGCCCGGACGGGGATGGATCCTACGAGCAGTACTTC
TRBV7-6,TRBJ2-7,few,TRBD1,CASSINGQGGREQYF,TGTGCCAGCAGCATAAATGGACAGGGAGGACGCGAGCAGTACTTC
TRBV7-9,TRBJ1-5,few,.,CASSFVGEDQPQHF,TGTGCCAGCAGCTTTGTTGGGGAGGACCAGCCCCAGCATTTT
TRBV6-5,TRBJ1-3,few,.,CASSHGPNEWDTIYF,TGTGCCAGCAGTCACGGACCAAATGAGTGGGACACCATATATTTT
TRBV7-9,TRBJ2-7,.,.,CASSLESAHEQYF,TGTGCCAGCAGCTTAGAATCAGCCCACGAGCAGTACTTC
TRBV6-5,TRBJ2-3,.,.,CASSYLDTQYF,TGTGCCAGCAGTTATTTGGATACGCAGTATTTT
TRBV20-1,TRBJ1-6,few,TRBD1,CSALTGGASPLHF,TGCAGTGCCCTGACAGGGGGGGCTTCACCCCTCCACTTT
TRBV12-3/TRBV12-4,TRBJ1-5,.,.,CASSRDGYQPQHF,TGTGCCAGCAGCCGCGACGGTTATCAGCCCCAGCATTTT
TRBV7-9,TRBJ1-1,few,.,CASSSGGANTEAFF,TGTGCCAGCAGCTCCGGGGGTGCGAACACTGAAGCTTTCTTT
TRBV28,TRBJ2-3,many,.,CASSFPTTDTQYF,TGTGCCAGCAGTTTCCCGACGACAGATACGCAGTATTTT
TRBV7-8,TRBJ1-1,medium-sized,.,CATLGLSNTEAFF,TGTGCCACCTTGGGCCTCTCGAACACTGAAGCTTTCTTT
TRBV6-5,TRBJ1-1,.,TRBD1,CASFDEGQVQAFF,TGTGCCAGCTTCGACGAGGGACAGGTCCAAGCTTTCTTT
TRBV7-9,TRBJ2-3,.,.,CASSFLRQYTDTQYF,TGTGCCAGCAGCTTTTTACGACAGTACACAGATACGCAGTATTTT
TRBV29-1,TRBJ2-7,.,.,CSVRSYPNEQYF,TGCAGCGTTCGATCGTACCCCAACGAGCAGTACTTC
TRBV7-9,TRBJ2-7,many,.,CASSFSPYEQYF,TGTGCCAGCAGCTTTTCCCCCTACGAGCAGTACTTC
TRBV6-2/TRBV6-3,TRBJ2-1,.,TRBD2,CASRVSGGDNEQFF,TGTGCCAGCAGAGTTAGCGGGGGGGACAATGAGCAGTTCTTC
TRBV7-2,TRBJ2-2,many,.,CASSLGLVKAGELFF,TGTGCCAGCAGCTTAGGGCTAGTGAAGGCCGGGGAGCTGTTTTTT
TRBV6-2/TRBV6-3,TRBJ2-2,.,TRBD2,CASSYTSGIGELFF,TGTGCCAGCAGTTACACTAGCGGGATTGGGGAGCTGTTTTTT
TRBV25-1,TRBJ2-1,few,.,CASSESAALRLYNEQFF,TGTGCCAGCAGTGAATCGGCGGCCCTGAGGCTCTACAATGAGCAGTTCTTC
TRBV12-3/TRBV12-4,TRBJ1-2,.,TRBD1,CASSENRDRGPWTF,TGTGCCAGCAGTGAAAACCGGGACAGGGGCCCCTGGACCTTC
TRBV10-3,TRBJ2-1,.,.,CAISEQGTSDNEQFF,TGTGCCATCAGTGAGCAAGGTACTTCCGACAATGAGCAGTTCTTC
TRBV5-1,TRBJ2-3,.,.,CASSLVPIGRLATDTQYF,TGCGCCAGCAGCTTGGTCCCTATAGGCAGGCTCGCCACAGATACGCAGTATTTT
TRBV19,TRBJ1-1,.,.,CASSIRGGAFF,TGTGCCAGTAGTATTCGAGGCGGAGCTTTCTTT
TRBV6-6,TRBJ1-5,.,.,CASSYSPLGNYQPQHF,TGTGCCAGCAGTTACTCCCCTCTGGGGAACTATCAGCCCCAGCATTTT
TRBV19,TRBJ2-7,few,TRBD1,CATGTGFNEQYF,TGTGCCACCGGGACAGGGTTTAACGAGCAGTACTTC